These 26 T cell receptor beta chains share one sample of origin, sequenced in a study of radiotherapy plus CTLA-4 blockade in lung cancer. Repertoires were generated with immunoSEQ multiplex PCR, while TCRdb's copy carries only in-frame clones and drops some. The sample lists around 72,000 clones; about 80% were seen once. Here the sequenced sample was peripheral blood, taken from a patient treated with radiotherapy plus ipilimumab. The receptors were gathered from a human donor with non-small cell lung cancer who had a complete response to radiotherapy plus ipilimumab.

With respect to this clone: One end of the junction fails to match germline, which may point to a read error. V and J are TRBV7-7 and TRBJ2-3; 10 bases map to TRBD1. The CDR3 covers 15 residues. Germline V CDR1 and CDR2: SSHAT, FNYEAQ (reference sequence). The chain's CDR3 is CASSVGQGGTDTQYF. The CDR3, as DNA: TGTGCTAGCAGCGTAGGACAGGGGGGCACAGATACGCAGTATTTT.

The V call is TRBV7-2, the J call TRBJ2-3; either TRBD1 or TRBD2 may supply D (5 bases each). This CDR3 is built from 14 residues. Trimming left V 4 bases short and J 2 bases short, with 10 bases between. Germline CDR1 and CDR2: SGHTA and FQGNSA. CDR3 sequence: CASSWGGLTDTQYF. In nucleotides, the CDR3 is TGTGCCAGCAGCTGGGGCGGGCTCACAGATACGCAGTATTTT.

The chain has TRBV13 and TRBJ2-4, with D maybe TRBD2 (5 bases). Trimming stripped 0 bases from V and 1 base from J, with 7 bases between. This CDR3 has 15 residues. CDR1 and CDR2 from the germline V gene are PRHDT and FYEKMQ (reference sequence). CDR3 in DNA: TGTGCCAGCAGCTTAGGACGGGATGCCAAAAACATTCAGTACTTC. As protein: CASSLGRDAKNIQYF.

This clone was seen once. The V gene is TRBV25-1, the J gene TRBJ2-6, with 7 bases matching TRBD1. CDR3 length: 15 amino acids. Trimming took 3 bases from V and 4 from J; bases not matched to a gene: 3. Germline values: CDR1 MGHDK, CDR2 SYGVNS. The CDR3 sequence is CASSEDRTGANVLTF. In nucleotides, the CDR3 is TGTGCCAGCAGTGAGGACAGGACCGGGGCCAACGTCCTGACTTTC.

This clone was seen a single time. The chain couples TRBV11-3 to TRBJ1-3, with no clear D. Germline V gene data show CDR1 as SGHNT and CDR2 as YENEEA. This CDR3 comprises 15 residues. Trimming stripped 4 bases from V and 0 bases from J, with 10 bases between. In nucleotides, the CDR3 is TGTGCCAGCAGCTCCACCGGGGTCTCTGGAAACACCATATATTTT. It encodes CASSSTGVSGNTIYF.

V gene TRBV11-2 combines with J gene TRBJ2-7; D gene uncertain. The CDR3 loop spans 17 amino acids. Germline V CDR1 and CDR2: SGHAT, FQNNGV. Trimming took 6 bases from V and 2 from J, leaving 23 bases between them. CDR3 nucleotides: TGTGCCAGCAGTCCCCAATTGCCCGCCTCGAATCCCTACGAGCAGTACTTC. Translating gives CASSPQLPASNPYEQYF.

The chain combines TRBV6-5 with TRBJ2-1; TRBD2 agrees at 12 bases. The CDR3 is 14 residues long. The J segment lost 6 bases and the V segment lost 4 bases, leaving 1 base of the junction unmatched. Looked up from germline, CDR1 is MNHEY and CDR2 is SVGAGI. CDR3 protein: CASSLGLAGNEQFF. The CDR3 DNA sequence: TGTGCCAGCAGTTTGGGACTAGCGGGCAATGAGCAGTTCTTC.

DNA for the CDR3: TGTGCCAGCAAGACTAGCGGTCACACAGATACGCAGTATTTT. This encodes CASKTSGHTDTQYF. The rearrangement joins TRBV7-9 to TRBJ2-3, with TRBD2 matching 9 bases. This CDR3 spans 14 amino acids. Per the germline V gene, CDR1 is SEHNR and CDR2 is FQNEAQ (reference sequence). The V segment lost 7 bases and the J segment 2 bases; nucleotides outside the gene matches: 4. Full variable domain (outside the CDR3, taken from reference TRBV7-9 and TRBJ2-3): DTGVSQNPRHKITKRGQNVTFRCDPISEHNRLYWYRQTLGQGPEFLTYFQNEAQLEKSRLLSDRFSAERPKGSFSTLEIQRTEQGDSAMYLCASKTSGHTDTQYFGPGTRLTVL.

The chain recombines TRBV6-5 with TRBJ2-2, with D perhaps matching TRBD1 (6 bases). V lost 0 bases and J 4 bases, leaving 12 bases between the germline ends. The V gene's germline CDR1 is MNHEY and CDR2 SVGAGI. The CDR3 runs to 16 residues. The CDR3 here is CASSYSPGTPTGELFF. CDR3 sequence (DNA): TGTGCCAGCAGTTACTCGCCCGGGACACCCACCGGGGAGCTGTTTTTT.

The chain employs TRBV4-1 and TRBJ2-1; D is uncertain. The germline V and J ends were trimmed by 0 bases and 5 bases, with 2 bases remaining between them. The CDR3 is 12 residues long. Germline assignment: CDR1 MGHRA and CDR2 YSYEKL. The CDR3 region is CASSQDDNEQFF. As DNA, the CDR3 is TGCGCCAGCAGCCAAGATGACAATGAGCAGTTCTTC.

This chain connects TRBV19 to TRBJ1-2; 9 positions match TRBD1. In germline, CDR1 is LNHDA, CDR2 SQIVND (reference sequence). V lost 5 bases, J lost 4 bases, and 5 bases stayed unmatched. The CDR3 is made up of 14 amino acids. CDR3 DNA sequence: TGTGCCAGTAGTGTCGAGACAGGGGGCTATGGCTACACCTTC. It specifies CASSVETGGYGYTF. The entire variable domain, with the rest obtained from reference TRBV19 and TRBJ1-2, is as follows: DGGITQSPKYLFRKEGQNVTLSCEQNLNHDAMYWYRQDPGQGLRLIYYSQIVNDFQKGDIAEGYSVSREKKESFPLTVTSAQKNPTAFYLCASSVETGGYGYTFGSGTRLTVV.

The rearrangement uses TRBV14 and TRBJ2-3, with unresolved D. The CDR3 covers 11 residues. V gave up 4 bases and J gave up 6 bases, with 5 bases separating them. From germline, CDR1 is SGHDN and CDR2 FVKESK. The chain's CDR3 is CASSLGDTQYF. CDR3 DNA sequence: TGTGCCAGCAGCCTCGGGGATACGCAGTATTTT. Looking up the rest from reference TRBV14 and TRBJ2-3 gives the full variable domain: EAGVTQFPSHSVIEKGQTVTLRCDPISGHDNLYWYRRVMGKEIKFLLHFVKESKQDESGMPNNRFLAERTGGTYSTLKVQPAELEDSGVYFCASSLGDTQYFGPGTRLTVL.

The rearrangement joins TRBV28 to TRBJ1-1; 7 positions agree with TRBD1. The CDR3 spans 12 residues. V trimming: 11 bases; J trimming: 2 bases; junction bases outside the gene matches: 5. Germline lookup yields CDR1 MDHEN and CDR2 SYDVKM. This CDR3 reads CAARDRNTEAFF. The CDR3 coding sequence is TGTGCCGCTCGGGACAGAAACACTGAAGCTTTCTTT.

V usage is TRBV29-1 and J usage is TRBJ2-7; TRBD2 is a possible D gene (6 bases). The germline V gene encodes CDR1 SQVTM and CDR2 ANQGSEA. V was cut by 6 bases and J by 3 bases, with 18 bases left in between. The CDR3 is made up of 14 amino acids. DNA of the CDR3: TGCAGCGTAATAACCGGGACTGGACTCTACGAGCAGTACTTC. The encoded protein is CSVITGTGLYEQYF.

V gene TRBV6-6 combines with J gene TRBJ2-1, with 9 bases fitting TRBD1. Germline V gene lookup returns CDR1 MNHNY and CDR2 SVGAGI (reference sequence). V shed 7 bases and J 4 bases; nucleotides not matched to a gene: 5. The CDR3 runs to 14 residues. The CDR3 region has the DNA TGTGCCAGCAAGGACAGGGGCCCTTACAATGAGCAGTTCTTC. Its protein product is CASKDRGPYNEQFF.

The chain joins TRBV10-2 to TRBJ1-2; 7 nucleotides match TRBD1. The V gene's germline CDR1 is WSHSY and CDR2 SAAADI. V lost 2 bases, J lost 7 bases, and 16 bases stayed unmatched. The CDR3 sequence is 17 residues long. Here the CDR3 reads CASSEPTTGTAGGGYTF. In nucleotides, the CDR3 is TGCGCCAGCAGTGAGCCTACTACTGGGACAGCGGGAGGTGGCTACACCTTC.

The rearrangement links TRBV5-6 to TRBJ2-1; no clear D. Germline V lookup: CDR1 SGHDT, CDR2 YYEEEE. Trimming took 0 bases from V and 10 from J, leaving 8 bases between them. There are 12 residues in the CDR3. The CDR3 DNA follows: TGTGCCAGCAGCTTGGGACGCTTGGAGCAGTTCTTC. Translating gives CASSLGRLEQFF.

This chain uses TRBV10-3 with TRBJ1-2; D possibly corresponds to TRBD1 (6 bases). There are 13 residues in the CDR3. Germline lookup yields CDR1 ENHRY and CDR2 SYGVKD. V shed 6 bases and J shed 4 bases, with 12 bases lying between them. CDR3 amino acids: CAISGQIRYGYTF. The DNA for the CDR3 is TGTGCCATCAGCGGACAGATCCGCTATGGCTACACCTTC.

The rearrangement links TRBV6-5 to TRBJ1-2, with unresolved D. The germline gives CDR1 MNHEY, CDR2 SVGAGI. The V and J ends lost 0 bases and 2 bases respectively, with 4 bases between them. The CDR3 covers 13 residues. Here the CDR3 DNA reads TGTGCCAGCAGTTACTCGGTGAACTATGGCTACACCTTC. This gives the protein CASSYSVNYGYTF.

V and J are TRBV7-9 and TRBJ1-1; tentative D call: TRBD1 (5 bases). The CDR3 covers 13 residues. V lost 2 bases and J 3 bases, leaving 7 bases between the germline ends. The germline gives CDR1 SEHNR, CDR2 FQNEAQ (reference sequence). CDR3 in DNA: TGTGCCAGCAGCTTACAGGGTGACACTGAAGCTTTCTTT. Its translation: CASSLQGDTEAFF.

J is TRBJ1-1 and V is TRBV11-3; possible D gene TRBD1, 5 bases. V shed 0 bases and J shed 2 bases, with 7 bases lying between them. Looked up from germline, CDR1 is SGHNT and CDR2 is YENEEA. This CDR3 spans 14 amino acids. The CDR3 reads CASSLDRVNTEAFF. The DNA of the CDR3 is TGTGCCAGCAGCTTAGACAGGGTCAACACTGAAGCTTTCTTT.

The rearrangement links TRBV13 to TRBJ2-5; tentative D call: TRBD2 (6 bases). The length of the CDR3 is 16 residues. Germline CDR1 PRHDT, CDR2 FYEKMQ (reference sequence). V lost 5 bases, J lost 2 bases, and 18 bases lay in between. The chain's CDR3 is CASSPEVGSGQETQYF. The CDR3 nucleotides read TGTGCCAGCAGCCCAGAGGTCGGGAGTGGGCAAGAGACCCAGTACTTC. Supplemented by reference TRBV13 and TRBJ2-5, the full variable domain reads AAGVIQSPRHLIKEKRETATLKCYPIPRHDTVYWYQQGPGQDPQFLISFYEKMQSDKGSIPDRFSAQQFSDYHSELNMSSLELGDSALYFCASSPEVGSGQETQYFGPGTRLLVL.

The rearrangement joins TRBV6-6 to TRBJ1-5; 7 bases match TRBD1. J gave up 4 bases and V 6 bases, and 6 bases lay outside the gene matches. In germline, CDR1 is MNHNY, CDR2 SVGAGI (reference sequence). The CDR3 sequence is 14 residues long. The CDR3 DNA is TGTGCCAGCAGAGGGACAGAGAAGAATCAGCCCCAGCATTTT. Translation: CASRGTEKNQPQHF.

V is TRBV7-2 and J is TRBJ1-1, with 7 bases that match TRBD1. Germline CDR1 reads SGHTA; CDR2 reads FQGNSA. With 3 bases clipped from V and 5 bases from J, the junction kept 6 bases outside the gene matches. The CDR3 has 14 amino acids. The CDR3 nucleotides are TGTGCCAGCAGCTTGATAGGGGGCAGAACTGAAGCTTTCTTT. Its protein is CASSLIGGRTEAFF.

This clone was counted once. The chain has TRBV15 and TRBJ1-5; tentative D call: TRBD1 (5 bases). Between the trimmed V and J ends, which lost 0 bases and 3 bases, there was a span of 9 bases. The CDR3 runs 15 residues. The V gene's germline CDR1 is LNHNV and CDR2 YYDKDF (reference sequence). DNA of the CDR3: TGTGCCACCAGCAGAGATGTGGGGCTCAATCAGCCCCAGCATTTT. Translating it yields CATSRDVGLNQPQHF.

The chain carries TRBV2 and TRBJ1-2; D is perhaps TRBD1 (6 bases). V gave up 6 bases and J gave up 5 bases, with 16 bases separating them. The germline V gene has CDR1 SNHLY and CDR2 FYNNEI. The length of the CDR3 is 14 residues. The CDR3 nucleotides are TGTGCCAGCAGGGTCGAACAGGGTTTATATGGCTACACCTTC. The encoded protein is CASRVEQGLYGYTF.